This paragraph reports one T cell receptor beta chain. The data originate from a study of blood T cell repertoires in COVID-19. Clones were read by immunoSEQ multiplex PCR, and TCRdb kept only the in-frame ones, dropping some. The sample has over 100,000 clones, 84% seen once. Sequencing input: peripheral blood. The source of this sequence is a human donor in a cohort sampled during active COVID-19.

The CDR3 protein is CASSLVGRGTYEQYF. The CDR3 region has the DNA TGTGCCAGCAGCTTGGTAGGGCGGGGGACCTACGAGCAGTACTTC. The chain uses TRBV5-4 and TRBJ2-7; 7 bases agree with TRBD2. This CDR3 spans 15 amino acids. Germline CDR1 is SGHNT and CDR2 is YYREEE (reference sequence). Trimming cost V 0 bases and J 2 bases; bases outside gene matches: 5.